A single T cell receptor beta chain is shown here with its context. Its antigen is not identified. Profiling relied on immunoSEQ multiplex PCR, and the TCRdb table lists in-frame clones only, not all of them. The sample lists about 67,000 clones, about nine tenths occurring once. The time point denotes: week 11, during vaccination. In the vaccine, a single dose held 300 ug of the mutant IDH1 20-mer peptide, along with topical imiquimod. The data were obtained in a study of a mutant IDH1 vaccine in newly diagnosed glioma. Trimming stripped 2 bases from V and 7 bases from J, with 15 bases between. Germline values: CDR1 MNHNY, CDR2 SVGAGI (reference sequence). This CDR3 comprises 15 residues.

This TCR was recovered from a middle-aged man with glioma. The genes are TRBV6-6 and TRBJ1-5, with D possibly matching TRBD1 (5 bases). This material consisted of PBMCs, taken from a glioma patient whose treatment included an IDH1 peptide vaccine. The CDR3: CASSYDSMGHQPQHF. CDR3 in DNA: TGTGCCAGCAGTTACGACAGTATGGGGCACCAGCCCCAGCATTTT.